The rows below give T cell receptor beta chains drawn from one sample of a study of the immune and genomic landscape of osteosarcoma. TCRdb's copy holds only in-frame clones and misses some; the assay was immunoSEQ multiplex PCR. The table includes roughly 9,800 clones, about two thirds detected once. Material: osteosarcoma tumor tissue from the lung. The receptors derive from a human donor with osteosarcoma. The CDR3 runs from the conserved cysteine through the conserved F or W. A D gene is named only where the DNA matches it firmly. Clone size, where shown, is once, few, many, or a class for clones that have expanded.

clone_size: NA
j_call: TRBJ2-3
d_call: NA
v_call: TRBV7-9
cdr3_nt: TGTGCCAGCAGCCAGACAGATACGCAGTATTTT
cdr3_aa: CASSQTDTQYF

clone_size: NA
j_call: TRBJ2-6
d_call: TRBD2
v_call: TRBV5-1
cdr3_nt: TGCGCCAGCAGCTTGGTCGGGACTAGCGGGACTTTCTCTGGGGCCAACGTCCTGACTTTC
cdr3_aa: CASSLVGTSGTFSGANVLTF

clone_size: NA
j_call: TRBJ2-3
d_call: TRBD2
v_call: TRBV7-9
cdr3_nt: TGTGCCAGCAGCCCGGGACTAGTTTCGGCAGATACGCAGTATTTT
cdr3_aa: CASSPGLVSADTQYF

clone_size: NA
j_call: TRBJ2-1
d_call: TRBD2
v_call: TRBV27
cdr3_nt: TGTGCCAGCATGCACGGAGCGGGAACATACAATGAGCAGTTCTTC
cdr3_aa: CASMHGAGTYNEQFF

clone_size: NA
j_call: TRBJ2-6
d_call: NA
v_call: TRBV27
cdr3_nt: TGTGCCAGCAGTTGTGTGATCTGGCTACAAAGTCGGGCCAACGTCCTGACTTTC
cdr3_aa: CASSCVIWLQSRANVLTF

clone_size: NA
j_call: TRBJ1-1
d_call: TRBD1
v_call: TRBV30
cdr3_nt: TGTGCCTGGAGTGATGGGACAGGTGGGAACACTGAAGCTTTCTTT
cdr3_aa: CAWSDGTGGNTEAFF

clone_size: few
j_call: TRBJ2-5
d_call: NA
v_call: TRBV10-3
cdr3_nt: TGTGCCATCAGTGAAGCGTCGCCAGGGACCCAGTACTTC
cdr3_aa: CAISEASPGTQYF

clone_size: NA
j_call: TRBJ2-3
d_call: TRBD1
v_call: TRBV27
cdr3_nt: TGTGCCAGCAGCCCCCGGACAGGGGGCGTAGGGTGGGATACGCAGTATTTT
cdr3_aa: CASSPRTGGVGWDTQYF

clone_size: NA
j_call: TRBJ2-2
d_call: NA
v_call: TRBV5-1
cdr3_nt: TGCGCCAGCAGCTTGTCCCTCTCCTGGGGCACCGGGGAGCTGTTTTTT
cdr3_aa: CASSLSLSWGTGELFF

clone_size: few
j_call: TRBJ2-5
d_call: NA
v_call: TRBV14
cdr3_nt: TGTGCCAGCAGCCGACGAACAGGAGGAGAGACCCAGTACTTC
cdr3_aa: CASSRRTGGETQYF

clone_size: NA
j_call: TRBJ2-5
d_call: NA
v_call: TRBV4-3
cdr3_nt: TGCGCCAGCAGCAAGGAAGAGACCCAGTACTTC
cdr3_aa: CASSKEETQYF

clone_size: NA
j_call: TRBJ1-5
d_call: NA
v_call: TRBV18
cdr3_nt: TGTGCCAGCTCACCGGGGTCGATCGATCAGCCCCAGCATTTT
cdr3_aa: CASSPGSIDQPQHF

clone_size: NA
j_call: TRBJ2-7
d_call: NA
v_call: TRBV7-9
cdr3_nt: TGTGCCAGCAGCTTAGGCTCCTACGAGCAGTACTTC
cdr3_aa: CASSLGSYEQYF

clone_size: once
j_call: TRBJ2-1
d_call: TRBD2
v_call: TRBV4-2
cdr3_nt: TGTGCCAGCAGGGGGGGGGATGAGCAGTTCTTC
cdr3_aa: CASRGGDEQFF

clone_size: NA
j_call: TRBJ2-4
d_call: NA
v_call: TRBV5-1
cdr3_nt: TGCGCCAGCAGCCTAGGACTAGCCAAAAACATTCAGTACTTC
cdr3_aa: CASSLGLAKNIQYF

clone_size: NA
j_call: TRBJ2-5
d_call: NA
v_call: TRBV20-1
cdr3_nt: TGCAGTGCTAGTCCCCAAAAGACCCAGTACTTC
cdr3_aa: CSASPQKTQYF

clone_size: NA
j_call: TRBJ2-5
d_call: NA
v_call: TRBV29-1
cdr3_nt: TGCAGCCTCCAGCGCCAGGGGGGAGAGACCCAGTACTTC
cdr3_aa: CSLQRQGGETQYF

clone_size: NA
j_call: TRBJ2-5
d_call: NA
v_call: TRBV6-1
cdr3_nt: TGTGCCAGCAGTCCAATTCGCCAGGGGTCTGAGACCCAGTACTTC
cdr3_aa: CASSPIRQGSETQYF

clone_size: few
j_call: TRBJ1-5
d_call: NA
v_call: TRBV28
cdr3_nt: TGTGCCAGCAGTTTTGGGGTGGGCGATCAGCCCCAGCATTTT
cdr3_aa: CASSFGVGDQPQHF

clone_size: once
j_call: TRBJ2-1
d_call: NA
v_call: TRBV9
cdr3_nt: TGTGCCAGCAGCCTAGCCGATTCCTACAATGAGCAGTTCTTC
cdr3_aa: CASSLADSYNEQFF

clone_size: NA
j_call: TRBJ2-5
d_call: NA
v_call: TRBV7-3
cdr3_nt: TGTGCCAGCAGCTTAATGCCCCAAGAGACCCAGTACTTC
cdr3_aa: CASSLMPQETQYF

clone_size: NA
j_call: TRBJ2-1
d_call: TRBD1
v_call: TRBV4-2
cdr3_nt: TGTGCCAGCAGCCCTTCGACAGGGGATAGCACCGATGAGCAGTTCTTC
cdr3_aa: CASSPSTGDSTDEQFF

clone_size: once
j_call: TRBJ2-2
d_call: TRBD1
v_call: TRBV5-1
cdr3_nt: TGCGCCAGCAGCTTACAGGGGTCCATTACCGGGGAGCTGTTTTTT
cdr3_aa: CASSLQGSITGELFF

clone_size: NA
j_call: TRBJ2-1
d_call: TRBD2
v_call: TRBV19
cdr3_nt: TGTGCCAGTAGTATGGGTCTCGTCGCTAGCGGGAGGTACGTTGAGCAGTTCTTC
cdr3_aa: CASSMGLVASGRYVEQFF

clone_size: once
j_call: TRBJ2-1
d_call: TRBD2
v_call: TRBV6-4
cdr3_nt: TGTGCCAGCAGTCCCCTAGCGGAAAATGAGCAGTTCTTC
cdr3_aa: CASSPLAENEQFF

clone_size: NA
j_call: TRBJ1-2
d_call: TRBD1
v_call: TRBV29-1
cdr3_nt: TGCAGCGTCCAGTCAGGGGGGCCTAACTATGGCTACACCTTC
cdr3_aa: CSVQSGGPNYGYTF

clone_size: few
j_call: TRBJ2-1
d_call: NA
v_call: TRBV27
cdr3_nt: TGTGCCAGCAGTTTATCAGGGGAGGTCCACAATGAGCAGTTCTTC
cdr3_aa: CASSLSGEVHNEQFF

clone_size: once
j_call: TRBJ2-7
d_call: TRBD2
v_call: TRBV29-1
cdr3_nt: TGCAGCGTTGGGGCTAGCGGGACGTTGGAGCAGTACTTC
cdr3_aa: CSVGASGTLEQYF

clone_size: NA
j_call: TRBJ2-4
d_call: NA
v_call: TRBV7-9
cdr3_nt: TGTGCCAGCAGCTTAGCGGGGCTAGCCAAAAACATTCAGTACTTC
cdr3_aa: CASSLAGLAKNIQYF

clone_size: NA
j_call: TRBJ1-6
d_call: TRBD1
v_call: TRBV28
cdr3_nt: TGTGCCAGCAGGATAACAGACAGGGACAATTCACCCCTCCACTTT
cdr3_aa: CASRITDRDNSPLHF

clone_size: NA
j_call: TRBJ1-2
d_call: TRBD1
v_call: TRBV7-2
cdr3_nt: TGTGCCAGCAGCTTAGGCGGGACAGGGGGCGTAATATATGGCTACACCTTC
cdr3_aa: CASSLGGTGGVIYGYTF

clone_size: NA
j_call: TRBJ1-5
d_call: NA
v_call: TRBV6-1
cdr3_nt: TGTGCCGCCTCCGGGGGAGAGAATCAGCCCCAGCATTTT
cdr3_aa: CAASGGENQPQHF

clone_size: NA
j_call: TRBJ2-2
d_call: TRBD1
v_call: TRBV7-3
cdr3_nt: TGTGCCAGCAGCTTAAACAGGGGGAGCGGGGAGCTGTTTTTT
cdr3_aa: CASSLNRGSGELFF

clone_size: NA
j_call: TRBJ2-6
d_call: TRBD1
v_call: TRBV5-4
cdr3_nt: TGTGCCAGCAGCCCCGGGACAGGGGGTTCTTGGTCTGGGGCCAACGTCCTGACTTTC
cdr3_aa: CASSPGTGGSWSGANVLTF

clone_size: NA
j_call: TRBJ1-5
d_call: NA
v_call: TRBV28
cdr3_nt: TGTGCCAGCAGTTTCTATTTGGAGGGCCCTAGGCAGCCCCAGCATTTT
cdr3_aa: CASSFYLEGPRQPQHF

clone_size: NA
j_call: TRBJ1-1
d_call: TRBD1
v_call: TRBV11-3
cdr3_nt: TGTGCCAGCAGCTCAACGACAGGGTTTGGTTTAGGGACTGAAGCTTTCTTT
cdr3_aa: CASSSTTGFGLGTEAFF

clone_size: NA
j_call: TRBJ2-1
d_call: TRBD2
v_call: TRBV7-7
cdr3_nt: TGTGCCAGCAGCGAGCGACTAGCGGGCTCCTACAATGAGCAGTTCTTC
cdr3_aa: CASSERLAGSYNEQFF

clone_size: few
j_call: TRBJ2-1
d_call: TRBD2
v_call: TRBV5-1
cdr3_nt: TGCGCCAGCAGCGGCGGGAGCGGGGGGTTTTACAATGAGCAGTTCTTC
cdr3_aa: CASSGGSGGFYNEQFF

clone_size: NA
j_call: TRBJ1-3
d_call: NA
v_call: TRBV30
cdr3_nt: TGTGCCTGGAGTGTCTCCGGTCGAAACACCATATATTTT
cdr3_aa: CAWSVSGRNTIYF

clone_size: few
j_call: TRBJ1-5
d_call: NA
v_call: TRBV27
cdr3_nt: TGTGCCAGCAGCCTAGGTGCCCCGTTTGGCAATCAGCCCCAGCATTTT
cdr3_aa: CASSLGAPFGNQPQHF

clone_size: NA
j_call: TRBJ1-4
d_call: TRBD1
v_call: TRBV5-5
cdr3_nt: TGTGCCAGCAGCTTCCGACAGGGGATGAGTGAAAAACTGTTTTTT
cdr3_aa: CASSFRQGMSEKLFF

clone_size: few
j_call: TRBJ2-3
d_call: NA
v_call: TRBV7-9
cdr3_nt: TGTGCCAGCAGCCCGGGACACCTCGGAGATACGCAGTATTTT
cdr3_aa: CASSPGHLGDTQYF

clone_size: NA
j_call: TRBJ1-2
d_call: TRBD1
v_call: TRBV7-3
cdr3_nt: TGTGCCAGCAGCCCAAGCGGGACAGGGATGTATGGCTACACCTTC
cdr3_aa: CASSPSGTGMYGYTF

clone_size: medium-sized
j_call: TRBJ2-1
d_call: TRBD2
v_call: TRBV6-5
cdr3_nt: TGTGCCAGCAGACGCACCGGGAGGAACAATGAGCAGTTCTTC
cdr3_aa: CASRRTGRNNEQFF

clone_size: NA
j_call: TRBJ2-2
d_call: TRBD1
v_call: TRBV14
cdr3_nt: TGTGCCAGCAGCCAAGTCCCCCCCGACAGGGCGAACACCGGGGAGCTGTTTTTT
cdr3_aa: CASSQVPPDRANTGELFF

clone_size: NA
j_call: TRBJ2-1
d_call: NA
v_call: TRBV19
cdr3_nt: TGTGCCAGTACCAGGGGGGAGGAGGGGAATGAGCAGTTCTTC
cdr3_aa: CASTRGEEGNEQFF

clone_size: NA
j_call: TRBJ2-3
d_call: NA
v_call: TRBV6-5
cdr3_nt: TGTGCCAGCAGCCCGGACACTCCAAGGTTTGATACGCAGTATTTT
cdr3_aa: CASSPDTPRFDTQYF

clone_size: NA
j_call: TRBJ1-2
d_call: NA
v_call: TRBV19
cdr3_nt: TGTGCCAGTAGTTTTGACCGAACTAACTATGGCTACACCTTC
cdr3_aa: CASSFDRTNYGYTF

clone_size: NA
j_call: TRBJ2-5
d_call: NA
v_call: TRBV9
cdr3_nt: TGTGCCAGCAGCGTAGACGGGTTGGAAGAGACCCAGTACTTC
cdr3_aa: CASSVDGLEETQYF

clone_size: NA
j_call: TRBJ2-6
d_call: NA
v_call: TRBV7-9
cdr3_nt: TGTGCCAGCAGCCCTGCCGCTGGGGCCAACGTCCTGACTTTC
cdr3_aa: CASSPAAGANVLTF

clone_size: NA
j_call: TRBJ1-6
d_call: NA
v_call: TRBV6-5
cdr3_nt: TGTGCCAGCAGTGCTGACAGGAATTCACCCCTCCACTTT
cdr3_aa: CASSADRNSPLHF

clone_size: NA
j_call: TRBJ1-1
d_call: NA
v_call: TRBV6-5
cdr3_nt: TGTGCCAGCAGTTACTCGGGGATTGCTGAAGCTTTCTTT
cdr3_aa: CASSYSGIAEAFF

clone_size: NA
j_call: TRBJ2-1
d_call: NA
v_call: TRBV21-1
cdr3_nt: TGTGCCAGCAGCCAAGGACAGGTGAGGCTAGCGGGAGTTCCTAACCCGTACAATGAGCAGTTCTTC
cdr3_aa: CASSQGQVRLAGVPNPYNEQFF